Listed here are 28 T cell receptor beta chains from one sample, sequenced in a study of cytomegalovirus exposure and HLA in healthy donors. Both 60 Vbeta primers and 13 Jbeta primers went into the PCR. Libraries were prepared by immunoSEQ multiplex PCR; TCRdb keeps only in-frame clonotypes and omits some of them. Here the sample spans tens of thousands of clones, 75% to 85% being singletons. The specimen sequenced was PBMCs. The origin of the receptors is a man between 45 and 60 years old in good health and CMV-seropositive.

This clone was observed once. This chain joins TRBV5-1 and TRBJ2-1, with no clear D. The V gene lost 3 bases and the J gene lost 8 bases, with 18 bases spanning the gap. Germline V gives CDR1 SGHRS, CDR2 YFSETQ. The CDR3 contains 15 residues. The CDR3 is CASSSRPTVLDEQFF. The CDR3 region has the DNA TGCGCCAGCAGCTCTAGACCGACTGTGCTGGATGAGCAGTTCTTC.

About this clone itself: Without the conserved terminal phenylalanine or tryptophan, this CDR3 likely stems from a read error. This chain uses TRBV29-1 with TRBJ1-5; D not certain. The CDR3 extends over 13 amino acids. V lost 4 bases and J 3 bases, leaving 10 bases between the germline ends. The V gene's germline CDR1 is SQVTM and CDR2 ANQGSEA. The CDR3 sequence is CSVGGAINQPQHL. The DNA of the CDR3 is TGCAGCGTTGGAGGAGCAATCAATCAGCCCCAGCATTTG.

The chain is built from TRBV27 and TRBJ1-1; D remains ambiguous. V lost 4 bases, J lost 3 bases, and 12 bases lay in between. The CDR3 is 14 amino acids. From germline, CDR1 is MNHEY and CDR2 SMNVEV (reference sequence). CDR3 sequence reads: CASSSYSGDTEAFF. The CDR3 DNA reads as TGTGCCAGCAGTTCTTACAGCGGGGACACTGAAGCTTTCTTT.

V usage is TRBV25-1 and J usage is TRBJ1-1; D might be TRBD1 (5 bases). This CDR3 region has 14 residues. Germline loops: CDR1 MGHDK, CDR2 SYGVNS. Trimming shortened V by 7 bases and J by 1 base, and 13 bases separated the two germline ends. CDR3 loop: CASKGVSWNTEAFF. CDR3 DNA: TGTGCCAGCAAAGGGGTTTCGTGGAACACTGAAGCTTTCTTT.

Remarks on this clone: The DNA is omitted, as the CDR3 cannot be located on it reliably, and the CDR3 follows TCRdb's listing. This chain links TRBV27 with TRBJ2-1; the DNA was not used to check the table's D call, TRBD1. Counting both end residues, the CDR3 totals 14 amino acids. Germline V gene sequence: CDR1 MNHEY, CDR2 SMNVEV (reference sequence). The CDR3 is CASSSGQGGNEQFF.

Remarks on this clone: One end of the junction does not line up with germline, which may come from a read error. V is TRBV5-5 and J is TRBJ2-7, with 9 bases lining up with TRBD2. The CDR3 covers 12 residues. Germline assignment: CDR1 SGHKS and CDR2 YYEKEE (reference sequence). Here the CDR3 DNA reads TGTGCAAGCAGCGGGACTAGCAAGGGGCAGTACTTC. This codes for CASSGTSKGQYF.

The V gene is TRBV5-1, the J gene TRBJ2-1; TRBD2 is a possible D gene (6 bases). V was cut by 0 bases and J by 6 bases, with 10 bases left in between. Germline loops: CDR1 SGHRS, CDR2 YFSETQ. This CDR3 spans 14 amino acids. The CDR3 DNA is TGCGCCAGCAGCTTGGTGACTAGTGGCAATGAGCAGTTCTTC. This gives the protein CASSLVTSGNEQFF. The entire variable domain, with the rest obtained from reference TRBV5-1 and TRBJ2-1, is as follows: KAGVTQTPRYLIKTRGQQVTLSCSPISGHRSVSWYQQTPGQGLQFLFEYFSETQRNKGNFPGRFSGRQFSNSRSEMNVSTLELGDSALYLCASSLVTSGNEQFFGPGTRLTVL.

This clone was observed at least ten times. A clone one base away is much larger, so this may be a read error. The sample holds other DNA sequences that translate to the same CDR3. The chain recombines TRBV4-3 with TRBJ2-1, with D hard to call. CDR3 length equals 17 residues. Germline CDR1 is LGHNA and CDR2 is YSLEER. The CDR3 protein is CYSSQDMIVLIYNEQFF. The CDR3 coding sequence is TGCTACAGCAGCCAAGATATGATCGTACTCATCTACAATGAGCAGTTCTTC.

A word on this clone: An end of the junction does not agree with germline; a read error may underlie this. This chain connects TRBV30 to TRBJ2-1; tentatively, D is TRBD2 (6 bases). CDR3 length: 15 amino acids. CDR1 is GTSNPN, CDR2 SVGIG, per germline (reference sequence). CDR3 loop: CSWSASGLLLGEQFF. The CDR3, as DNA: TGTTCCTGGAGTGCGAGCGGGCTCCTTCTCGGTGAGCAGTTCTTC.

The chain's CDR3 is CASSLDGGGRAYEQYF. The CDR3 DNA is TGTGCCAGCAGCTTAGATGGTGGCGGGAGGGCCTACGAGCAGTACTTC. The V and J genes are TRBV7-2 and TRBJ2-7; 9 nucleotides agree with TRBD2. J gave up 2 bases and V 1 base, and 6 bases lay outside the gene matches. There are 16 residues in the CDR3. From germline, CDR1 is SGHTA and CDR2 FQGNSA.

This clone was seen only once. This sequence joins TRBV10-3 and TRBJ2-1, with 8 bases identical to TRBD1. Germline trimming cut 3 bases from V and 4 bases from J; bases unmatched to any gene: 5. Germline V gene data show CDR1 as ENHRY and CDR2 as SYGVKD. The CDR3 is made up of 15 amino acids. The CDR3 DNA reads as TGTGCCATCAGTGACGACAGGGGTCGTTACAATGAGCAGTTCTTC. Its protein product is CAISDDRGRYNEQFF.

The genes are TRBV28 and TRBJ1-2; a weak D match, TRBD1 (5 bases). The germline V gene has CDR1 MDHEN and CDR2 SYDVKM. This CDR3 has 14 amino acids. Trimming took off 4 bases at V and 8 bases at J, with 17 bases between the two ends. CDR3 in amino acids: CASSYSNSGPGYTF. DNA of the CDR3: TGTGCCAGCAGTTACTCGAACTCAGGGCCCGGCTACACCTTC.

The rearrangement joins TRBV5-4 to TRBJ1-3; tentative D call: TRBD1 (5 bases). The CDR3 covers 15 residues. The germline CDR1 and CDR2 sequences are SGHNT and YYREEE (reference sequence). Trimming removed 4 bases at V and 1 base at J, with 12 bases between. The DNA of the CDR3 is TGTGCCAGCAGCACCAGGGATCCATCTGGAAACACCATATATTTT. Its translation: CASSTRDPSGNTIYF.

The chain's CDR3 is CASKETYGYTF. CDR3 DNA: TGTGCCAGCAAGGAGACCTATGGCTACACCTTC. The chain is built from TRBV6-1 and TRBJ1-2, with D unclear. This CDR3 is 11 amino acids long. CDR1 and CDR2 (germline): MNHNS, SASEGT. V was pared by 7 bases and J by 4 bases, with 7 bases between.

Of note for this clone: At one end, the junction sequence differs from germline, possibly due to a read error. The V and J genes are TRBV27 and TRBJ2-1; 7 bases align to TRBD1. This CDR3 comprises 13 residues. Germline V CDR1 and CDR2: MNHEY, SMNVEV (reference sequence). The CDR3 DNA is TGTGACAGCGCAGGACAGGATTACAATGAGCAGTTCTTC. As protein: CDSAGQDYNEQFF.

This clone was observed a single time. V is TRBV7-3 and J is TRBJ1-6; TRBD1 matches at 9 bases. The CDR3 spans 15 residues. Germline V gene sequence: CDR1 SGHTA, CDR2 FQGTGA. Unmatched junction bases numbered 5, after V lost 2 bases and J lost 9 bases. The DNA of the CDR3 is TGTGCCAGCAGCTTAGACACAGGGGGCGGTTCACCCCTCCACTTT. It is translated as CASSLDTGGGSPLHF.

This clone was seen once. This same CDR3 is encoded by further DNA sequences in the sample. The gene calls are TRBV7-2 and TRBJ2-1, with D perhaps matching TRBD1 (5 bases). CDR3 length: 16 residues. V lost 5 bases and J lost 4, with 18 bases in between. CDR1 and CDR2 (germline): SGHTA, FQGNSA. DNA of the CDR3: TGTGCCAGCAGCGTAGGACGCACTAAGGGGTACAATGAGCAGTTCTTC. Its translation is CASSVGRTKGYNEQFF. Full variable domain (outside the CDR3, taken from reference TRBV7-2 and TRBJ2-1): GAGVSQSPSNKVTEKGKDVELRCDPISGHTALYWYRQSLGQGLEFLIYFQGNSAPDKSGLPSDRFSAERTGGSVSTLTIQRTQQEDSAVYLCASSVGRTKGYNEQFFGPGTRLTVL.

V usage is TRBV10-3 and J usage is TRBJ1-5; D might be TRBD1 (6 bases). Germline V gene lookup returns CDR1 ENHRY and CDR2 SYGVKD. The V gene lost 10 bases and the J gene lost 6 bases, with 16 bases spanning the gap. The CDR3 sequence is 13 residues long. The CDR3: CATSSGRGQPQHF. The CDR3 nucleotides read TGTGCCACCTCAAGCGGCAGGGGTCAGCCCCAGCATTTT.

The V call is TRBV5-1, the J call TRBJ2-7, with D unclear. The CDR3 has 14 amino acids. Germline CDR1 is SGHRS and CDR2 is YFSETQ. V shed 3 bases and J shed 5 bases, with 15 bases lying between them. CDR3 residues: CASSSGTVADEQYF. In DNA, the CDR3 is TGCGCCAGCAGCTCTGGTACGGTCGCCGACGAGCAGTACTTC. Combining the CDR3 with reference TRBV5-1 and TRBJ2-7 gives the whole variable domain KAGVTQTPRYLIKTRGQQVTLSCSPISGHRSVSWYQQTPGQGLQFLFEYFSETQRNKGNFPGRFSGRQFSNSRSEMNVSTLELGDSALYLCASSSGTVADEQYFGPGTRLTVT.

The chain combines TRBV28 with TRBJ2-2, with 7 bases that match TRBD1. Germline assignment: CDR1 MDHEN and CDR2 SYDVKM. There are 12 residues in the CDR3. After removal of 8 bases from V and 7 bases from J, the junction contained 4 bases not matched to a gene. The CDR3 DNA reads TGTGCCAGCCGACAGGGCATCGGGGAGCTGTTTTTT. It encodes CASRQGIGELFF.

The genes are TRBV6-1 and TRBJ1-5; 7 bases are a match to TRBD1. The CDR3 sequence is 14 residues long. The junction had 2 bases not matched to a gene; V was cut back by 1 base and J by 5 bases. Germline V CDR1 and CDR2: MNHNS, SASEGT. The CDR3 coding sequence is TGTGCCAGCAGTGAAGGGACAGGATATCAGCCCCAGCATTTT. This codes for CASSEGTGYQPQHF.

The chain uses TRBV19 and TRBJ2-1, with 9 bases fitting TRBD2. This CDR3 has 15 residues. CDR1 and CDR2 from the germline V gene are LNHDA and SQIVND (reference sequence). V gave up 2 bases and J gave up 7 bases; unmatched junction bases: 6. The CDR3 coding sequence is TGTGCCAGTAGTATAAGACGCGGGAGGGGTAATGAGCAGTTCTTC. Translating gives CASSIRRGRGNEQFF.

Points on this clone: This CDR3 fails to terminate in the conserved phenylalanine or tryptophan, so it likely reflects a read error. The J gene is TRBJ1-5, the V gene TRBV30; D not resolved. Trimming left V 1 base short and J 7 bases short, with 11 bases between. Germline CDR1 is GTSNPN and CDR2 is SVGIG (reference sequence). The CDR3 length is 13 residues. The CDR3 nucleotides are TGTGCCTGGAGTGACGGGGTATCCCAGCCCCAGCATTTG. This gives the protein CAWSDGVSQPQHL.

The chain is built from TRBV5-1 and TRBJ1-1; the match to TRBD1 covers 10 bases. Germline CDR1 reads SGHRS; CDR2 reads YFSETQ. Trimming cost V 4 bases and J 4 bases; bases outside gene matches: 4. This CDR3 comprises 14 residues. The CDR3 bases are TGCGCCAGCAGCACGACAGGGGGCATCACTGAAGCTTTCTTT. Its protein product is CASSTTGGITEAFF.

V usage is TRBV7-2 and J usage is TRBJ1-1; D gene ambiguous. V was cut by 0 bases and J by 4 bases, with 12 bases left in between. The CDR3 extends over 15 amino acids. The germline V gene has CDR1 SGHTA and CDR2 FQGNSA. The CDR3 spells CASSLAEAGSTEAFF. CDR3 nucleotide sequence: TGTGCCAGCAGCTTAGCCGAAGCCGGTTCCACTGAAGCTTTCTTT.

V usage is TRBV2 and J usage is TRBJ1-4; the match to TRBD1 covers 11 bases. The CDR3 has 14 amino acids. Germline V gene data show CDR1 as SNHLY and CDR2 as FYNNEI. V shed 6 bases and J 6 bases; nucleotides not matched to a gene: 3. This CDR3 reads CASRPGQGDEKLFF. In DNA, the CDR3 is TGTGCCAGCAGACCGGGACAGGGGGATGAAAAACTGTTTTTT.

The chain is built from TRBV30 and TRBJ1-2, with D perhaps matching TRBD1 (5 bases). Per germline, CDR1 GTSNPN and CDR2 SVGIG (reference sequence). The CDR3 is 14 residues long. V gave up 1 base and J gave up 7 bases, with 16 bases separating them. CDR3 sequence reads: CAWSGQTNSGGYTF. The DNA for the CDR3 is TGTGCCTGGAGTGGACAGACCAACTCTGGTGGCTACACCTTC.

The chain carries TRBV30 and TRBJ2-5; no clear D. CDR1 and CDR2 from the germline V gene are GTSNPN and SVGIG (reference sequence). V dropped 3 bases and J dropped 1 base, with 3 bases sitting between them. The CDR3 spans 11 residues. CDR3 DNA sequence: TGTGCCTGGAGGAGCCAAGAGACCCAGTACTTC. The encoded protein is CAWRSQETQYF.